This TCR beta chain emerged from a study of healthy donors' naive CD4 and CD8 T cells. CD4+CD8-CD45RO-CD45RA+ cells were naive CD4+; CD8+CD4-CD45RA+CD27bright cells were naive CD8+. Germline CDR1 is KGHDR and CDR2 is SFDVKD. The CDR3 contains 13 residues. Trimming removed 0 bases from V and 0 bases from J, with 1 base in between. Comment on this clonotype: Its specificity is not known.

Study observations and caveats: Negatively charged CDR3s marked CD8+ lineage; positively charged CDR3s marked CD4+ lineage. Homeostatic proliferation of naive T cells was not examined as a bias source.

A linear amplification protocol produced the TCR libraries from 500 ng of total RNA. Original handling: From 4 to 6 healthy donors, fewer than 80,000 rearranged TCR alpha transcripts were sequenced. Each CDR3 protein gets one entry after TCRdb re-called the reads with MiXCR. These V and J calls derive from TCRdb rather than the authors' analysis. The data show approximately 200,000 distinct CDR3 sequences, with about 74% seen just once and about 2.4% held by the top ten. Input material: naive CD4+ and CD8+ T cells sorted from blood, pooled from several donors. The TCR sequence derives from a pool of human donors in good health; the sample pools cells from several healthy donors. The chain couples TRBV24-1 to TRBJ2-5; no definite D call. Here the CDR3 DNA reads TGTGCCACCAGTGATTTGTACCAAGAGACCCAGTACTTC. Its protein product is CATSDLYQETQYF.